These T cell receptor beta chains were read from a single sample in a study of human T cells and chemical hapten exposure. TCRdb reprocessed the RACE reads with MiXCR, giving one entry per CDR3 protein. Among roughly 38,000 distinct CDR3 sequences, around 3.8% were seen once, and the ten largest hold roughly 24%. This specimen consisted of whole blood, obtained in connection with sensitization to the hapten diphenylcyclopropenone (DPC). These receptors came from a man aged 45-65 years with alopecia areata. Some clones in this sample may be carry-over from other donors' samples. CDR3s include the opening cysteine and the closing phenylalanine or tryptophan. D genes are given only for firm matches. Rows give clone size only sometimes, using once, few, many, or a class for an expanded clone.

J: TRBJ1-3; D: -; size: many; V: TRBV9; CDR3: CASSAQAFSGNTIYF
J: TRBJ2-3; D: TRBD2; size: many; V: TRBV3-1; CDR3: CASSQVSGAGADTQYF
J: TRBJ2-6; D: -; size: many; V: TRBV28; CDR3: CASSSPYSGANVLTF
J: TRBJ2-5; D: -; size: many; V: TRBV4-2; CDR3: CASSQAGAERTQYF
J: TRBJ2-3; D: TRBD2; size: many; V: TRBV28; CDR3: CASNPRGGSTDTQYF
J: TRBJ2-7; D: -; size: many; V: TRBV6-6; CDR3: CASSYSRQSYSYEQYF
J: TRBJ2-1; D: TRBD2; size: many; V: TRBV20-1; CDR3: CSARGLAGNNNEQFF
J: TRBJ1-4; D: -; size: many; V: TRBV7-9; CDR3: CASSPRPGSGEKLFF
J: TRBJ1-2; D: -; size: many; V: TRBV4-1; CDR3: CASSQQQAANYGYTF
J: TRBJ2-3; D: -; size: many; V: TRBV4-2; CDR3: CASSQDRMEDTQYF
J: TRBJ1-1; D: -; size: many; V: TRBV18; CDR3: CASSPTEGTEAFF
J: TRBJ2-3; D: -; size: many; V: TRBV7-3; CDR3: CASSSLNTDTQYF
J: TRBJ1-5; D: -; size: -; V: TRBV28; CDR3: CASSLSGVNQPQHF
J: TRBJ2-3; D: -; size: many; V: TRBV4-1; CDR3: CASSQEPNTDTQYF
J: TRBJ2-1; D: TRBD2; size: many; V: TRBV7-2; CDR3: CASSWSGSSYNEQFF
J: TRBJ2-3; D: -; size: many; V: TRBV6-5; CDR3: CASSERSTDTQYF
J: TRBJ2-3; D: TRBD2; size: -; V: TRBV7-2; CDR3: CASSLDGLAGGVGTDTQYF
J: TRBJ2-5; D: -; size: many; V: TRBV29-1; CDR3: CSVAQGFETQYF
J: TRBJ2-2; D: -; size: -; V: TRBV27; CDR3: CASSTNTGELFF
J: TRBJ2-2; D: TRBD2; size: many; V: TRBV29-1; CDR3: CSVVGGRETGELFF
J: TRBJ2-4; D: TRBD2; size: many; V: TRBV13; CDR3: CASSLGATSGKNIQYF
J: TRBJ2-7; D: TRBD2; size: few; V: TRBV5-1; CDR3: CASSGGVRYEQYF
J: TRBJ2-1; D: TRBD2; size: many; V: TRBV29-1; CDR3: CSVRTSGGGFF
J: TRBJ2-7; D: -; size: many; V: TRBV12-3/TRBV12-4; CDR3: CDSPGPALLEQYF
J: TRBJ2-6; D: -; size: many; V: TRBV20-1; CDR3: CSASGRRYGGANVLTF
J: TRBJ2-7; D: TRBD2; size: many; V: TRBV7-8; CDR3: CASSLRLAFSYEQYF
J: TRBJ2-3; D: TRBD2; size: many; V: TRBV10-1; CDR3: CASSESMTSGFTDTQYF
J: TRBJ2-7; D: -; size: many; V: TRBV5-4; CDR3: CASSLGGQTYEQYF